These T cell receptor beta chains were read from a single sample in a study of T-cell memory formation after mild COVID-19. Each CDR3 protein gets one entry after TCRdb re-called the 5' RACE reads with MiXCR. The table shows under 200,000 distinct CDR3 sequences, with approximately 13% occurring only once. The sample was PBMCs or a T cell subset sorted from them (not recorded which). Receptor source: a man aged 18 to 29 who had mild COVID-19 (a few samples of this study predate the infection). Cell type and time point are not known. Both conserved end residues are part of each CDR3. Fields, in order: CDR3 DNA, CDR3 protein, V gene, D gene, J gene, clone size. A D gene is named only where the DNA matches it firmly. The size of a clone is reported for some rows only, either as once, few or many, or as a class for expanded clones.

DNA: TGTGCCAGTAGTGCCTACATGGACACTGAAGCTTTCTTT
CDR3: CASSAYMDTEAFF
V: TRBV19
D: .
J: TRBJ1-1
size: .

DNA: TGCGCCAGCAGCCATCAATATCGTAGGGGGGGCGGACAAGGCTACACCTTC
CDR3: CASSHQYRRGGGQGYTF
V: TRBV4-3
D: .
J: TRBJ1-2
size: .

DNA: TGTGCCAGCAGCTTAAACTATCTTAGCACAGATACGCAGTATTTT
CDR3: CASSLNYLSTDTQYF
V: TRBV7-2
D: .
J: TRBJ2-3
size: few

DNA: TGTGCCAGCAGCAAGGTTACGGGGGCTACTGAAGCTTTCTTT
CDR3: CASSKVTGATEAFF
V: TRBV2
D: .
J: TRBJ1-1
size: few

DNA: TGTGCCAGCAGCTTAGGACCCACAGGACGGTTCTTC
CDR3: CASSLGPTGRFF
V: TRBV7-2
D: .
J: TRBJ2-1
size: .

DNA: TGTGCCACCAGAGGGGGGTTAAACATTCAGTACTTC
CDR3: CATRGGLNIQYF
V: TRBV15
D: .
J: TRBJ2-4
size: few

DNA: TGTGCCAGCAGTGGGGACAGCTCCTACGAGCAGTACTTC
CDR3: CASSGDSSYEQYF
V: TRBV12-3/TRBV12-4
D: TRBD1
J: TRBJ2-7
size: many

DNA: TGTGCCAGCAGCTTCGATCTCCTTCACCAAGAGACCCAGTACTTC
CDR3: CASSFDLLHQETQYF
V: TRBV5-6
D: .
J: TRBJ2-5
size: .

DNA: TGTGCCAGCAGACGGGGACTTCCGAACACCGGGGAGCTGTTTTTT
CDR3: CASRRGLPNTGELFF
V: TRBV28
D: .
J: TRBJ2-2
size: .

DNA: TGTGCCAGCAGTGGAGGGGAAGAGACCCAGTACTTC
CDR3: CASSGGEETQYF
V: TRBV6-2/TRBV6-3
D: .
J: TRBJ2-5
size: many

DNA: TGCGCCAGCAGCTTGGGTCCAGGGCCGGACACTGAAGCTTTCTTT
CDR3: CASSLGPGPDTEAFF
V: TRBV5-1
D: .
J: TRBJ1-1
size: many

DNA: TGTGCCAGCAGCTACGGACCCCAAAACGCTGAAGCTTTCTTT
CDR3: CASSYGPQNAEAFF
V: TRBV7-3
D: .
J: TRBJ1-1
size: few

DNA: TGTGCCAGCAGCCAAGACGCCCTGTGGGTGCGCCTCCACTTT
CDR3: CASSQDALWVRLHF
V: TRBV3-1
D: .
J: TRBJ1-6
size: few

DNA: TGTGCCACCAGCAGAGAGCTAGCGAGCTCCTACGAGCAGTACTTC
CDR3: CATSRELASSYEQYF
V: TRBV15
D: .
J: TRBJ2-7
size: .

DNA: TGCAGTGCTAGAGAGCTAGCGGGGGGGCCCGGGACCCAGTACTTC
CDR3: CSARELAGGPGTQYF
V: TRBV20-1
D: TRBD2
J: TRBJ2-5
size: few

DNA: TGTGCCAGCAGCTTAGGCGGGATCGGCTACACCTTC
CDR3: CASSLGGIGYTF
V: TRBV7-2
D: .
J: TRBJ1-2
size: few

DNA: TGTGCCAGTAGTATTGGGACAGGAGGGTCCGGGGAGCTGTTTTTT
CDR3: CASSIGTGGSGELFF
V: TRBV19
D: TRBD1
J: TRBJ2-2
size: many

DNA: TGCGCCAGCAGCCAAGTCGACAGGGGATCAGATACGCAGTATTTT
CDR3: CASSQVDRGSDTQYF
V: TRBV4-3
D: TRBD1
J: TRBJ2-3
size: .

DNA: TGTGCCAGCAGCTTTGAAGCGGGCACCTACAATGAGCAGTTCTTC
CDR3: CASSFEAGTYNEQFF
V: TRBV7-3
D: .
J: TRBJ2-1
size: few

DNA: TGTGCCAGCAGGATCCGACAGGGGTGGGAGGAGACCCAGTACTTC
CDR3: CASRIRQGWEETQYF
V: TRBV27
D: TRBD1
J: TRBJ2-5
size: .

DNA: TGTGCCAGCAGCTTGGCTAGCGGGGTTTACAATGAGCAGTTCTTC
CDR3: CASSLASGVYNEQFF
V: TRBV7-3
D: TRBD2
J: TRBJ2-1
size: .

DNA: TGTGCCAGCAGCGGGACGGGAAATTCACCCCTCCACTTT
CDR3: CASSGTGNSPLHF
V: TRBV9
D: .
J: TRBJ1-6
size: .

DNA: TGCAGTGCTAGAGCGGGGGGGGCCTACAATGAGCAGTTCTTC
CDR3: CSARAGGAYNEQFF
V: TRBV20-1
D: TRBD2
J: TRBJ2-1
size: .

DNA: TGTGCCAGCAGTTTTGCCTTCCTACTGACCGGGGAGCTGTTTTTT
CDR3: CASSFAFLLTGELFF
V: TRBV28
D: .
J: TRBJ2-2
size: .

DNA: TGTGCCAGCAGCCCAAAGCGGGGACAAGAGACCCAGTACTTC
CDR3: CASSPKRGQETQYF
V: TRBV7-3
D: TRBD2
J: TRBJ2-5
size: .

DNA: TGTGCCAGCAGCTCGAGAAGGGGGGCTTATAATGAAAAACTGTTTTTT
CDR3: CASSSRRGAYNEKLFF
V: TRBV7-2
D: .
J: TRBJ1-4
size: .

DNA: TGCGCCAGCAGCCAAAGAGTCCCTGCGCGTGAAAAACTGTTTTTT
CDR3: CASSQRVPAREKLFF
V: TRBV4-3
D: .
J: TRBJ1-4
size: .

DNA: TGCGCCAGCAGCTCTCCGGGACAGGGTCTGAACGAGCAGTACTTC
CDR3: CASSSPGQGLNEQYF
V: TRBV5-1
D: TRBD1
J: TRBJ2-7
size: .

DNA: TGTGCCAGCAGCCTGACAGGGCGACAGCCCCAGCATTTT
CDR3: CASSLTGRQPQHF
V: TRBV7-2
D: TRBD1
J: TRBJ1-5
size: .

DNA: TGTGCCAGCAGCCAAGACCCAAACACCGGGGAGCTGTTTTTT
CDR3: CASSQDPNTGELFF
V: TRBV3-1
D: .
J: TRBJ2-2
size: many

DNA: TGTGCCTGGGGGGTGAGGAGGGAGACCCAGTACTTC
CDR3: CAWGVRRETQYF
V: TRBV30
D: .
J: TRBJ2-5
size: .

DNA: TGTGCCAGCAGCGTAGGAAGGGATACGCAGTATTTT
CDR3: CASSVGRDTQYF
V: TRBV9
D: .
J: TRBJ2-3
size: .

DNA: TGTGCCAGCAGCTTACTAGCGAACACCGGGGAGCTGTTTTTT
CDR3: CASSLLANTGELFF
V: TRBV7-2
D: .
J: TRBJ2-2
size: .

DNA: TGTGCCAGCAGCTTAGATGGGGCTAACAATGAGCAGTTCTTC
CDR3: CASSLDGANNEQFF
V: TRBV7-2
D: .
J: TRBJ2-1
size: .

DNA: TGTGCCAGCAGTTACGCTAGGAGGAATGAGCAGTTCTTC
CDR3: CASSYARRNEQFF
V: TRBV6-5
D: .
J: TRBJ2-1
size: .

DNA: TGTGCCAGCAGCTTAACTTTAACGGGGGCTTTTAATGAGCAGTTCTTC
CDR3: CASSLTLTGAFNEQFF
V: TRBV7-9
D: .
J: TRBJ2-1
size: few

DNA: TGTGCCAGCAGCCTCGGGGTGACCTCCTACAATGAGCAGTTCTTC
CDR3: CASSLGVTSYNEQFF
V: TRBV5-6
D: .
J: TRBJ2-1
size: .

DNA: TGTGCCAGCAGCTTAGTGTACGATGGCACTGGGGCCAACGTCCTGACTTTC
CDR3: CASSLVYDGTGANVLTF
V: TRBV7-9
D: .
J: TRBJ2-6
size: few

DNA: TGTGCCAGCAGACCACAGGGGACGGAGACCCAGTACTTC
CDR3: CASRPQGTETQYF
V: TRBV12-3/TRBV12-4
D: TRBD1
J: TRBJ2-5
size: .

DNA: TGCAGTTCCCCGATCCAGGGGGTTATAGAGACCCAGTACTTC
CDR3: CSSPIQGVIETQYF
V: TRBV20-1
D: TRBD1
J: TRBJ2-5
size: few

DNA: TGCAGCGTTTGGTGGGGCGGGGGCACTGAAGCTTTCTTT
CDR3: CSVWWGGGTEAFF
V: TRBV29-1
D: .
J: TRBJ1-1
size: few

DNA: TGCAGCGCCGGGATTTCGGGCACAGATACGCAGTATTTT
CDR3: CSAGISGTDTQYF
V: TRBV29-1
D: .
J: TRBJ2-3
size: few

DNA: TGTGCCAGCAGCCTGGACAGTAACTATGGCTACACCTTC
CDR3: CASSLDSNYGYTF
V: TRBV7-9
D: .
J: TRBJ1-2
size: many

DNA: TGTGCCACCAGCAGCAGGGTCGGGGATTCACCCCTCCACTTT
CDR3: CATSSRVGDSPLHF
V: TRBV15
D: .
J: TRBJ1-6
size: few

DNA: TGCAGTGCCCCGCGACAGGGAGGTACAGATACGCAGTATTTT
CDR3: CSAPRQGGTDTQYF
V: TRBV20-1
D: .
J: TRBJ2-3
size: .

DNA: TGTGCTAGTGGTTTACGGTTATGGGTCACTTTCACAGATACGCAGTATTTT
CDR3: CASGLRLWVTFTDTQYF
V: TRBV12-5
D: .
J: TRBJ2-3
size: few

DNA: TGTGCCAGCAGCCGTATAGGGACTGATAATTCACCCCTCCACTTT
CDR3: CASSRIGTDNSPLHF
V: TRBV5-6
D: .
J: TRBJ1-6
size: .

DNA: TGTGCCAGCAGACCTTCGCTAGCGGGGGGAATCTACGAGCAGTACTTC
CDR3: CASRPSLAGGIYEQYF
V: TRBV7-2
D: TRBD2
J: TRBJ2-7
size: few

DNA: TGTGCCAGCGGATTCTCCGGGTCAACTAATGAAAAACTGTTTTTT
CDR3: CASGFSGSTNEKLFF
V: TRBV6-5
D: .
J: TRBJ1-4
size: few

DNA: TGTGCCAGCAGCTTAGTGGGGGTTAGGACTGAAGCTTTCTTT
CDR3: CASSLVGVRTEAFF
V: TRBV7-3
D: .
J: TRBJ1-1
size: .

DNA: TGTGCCAGCGGCACGGGGGTGAACACTGAAGCTTTCTTT
CDR3: CASGTGVNTEAFF
V: TRBV7-3
D: .
J: TRBJ1-1
size: few

DNA: TGTGCCAGCAGTGTGACGGGGGGGATCACAGATACGCAGTATTTT
CDR3: CASSVTGGITDTQYF
V: TRBV6-1
D: TRBD2
J: TRBJ2-3
size: few

DNA: TGCGCCAGCAGCCAAGATCGTCGGGCAGGTTCTCGCTGGGAGCAGTACTTC
CDR3: CASSQDRRAGSRWEQYF
V: TRBV4-3
D: .
J: TRBJ2-7
size: once